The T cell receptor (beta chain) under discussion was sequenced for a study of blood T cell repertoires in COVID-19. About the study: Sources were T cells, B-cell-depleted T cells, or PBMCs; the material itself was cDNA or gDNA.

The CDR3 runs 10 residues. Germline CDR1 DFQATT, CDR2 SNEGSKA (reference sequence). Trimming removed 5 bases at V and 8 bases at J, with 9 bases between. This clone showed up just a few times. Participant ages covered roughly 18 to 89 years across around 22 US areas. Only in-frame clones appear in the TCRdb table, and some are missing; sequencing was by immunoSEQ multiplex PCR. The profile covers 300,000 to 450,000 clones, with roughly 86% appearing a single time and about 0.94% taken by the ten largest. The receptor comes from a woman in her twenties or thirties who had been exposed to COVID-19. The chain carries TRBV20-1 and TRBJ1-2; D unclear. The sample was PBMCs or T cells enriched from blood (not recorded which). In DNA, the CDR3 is TGCAGTGCTCCGATCAGGGGCTACACCTTC. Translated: CSAPIRGYTF.